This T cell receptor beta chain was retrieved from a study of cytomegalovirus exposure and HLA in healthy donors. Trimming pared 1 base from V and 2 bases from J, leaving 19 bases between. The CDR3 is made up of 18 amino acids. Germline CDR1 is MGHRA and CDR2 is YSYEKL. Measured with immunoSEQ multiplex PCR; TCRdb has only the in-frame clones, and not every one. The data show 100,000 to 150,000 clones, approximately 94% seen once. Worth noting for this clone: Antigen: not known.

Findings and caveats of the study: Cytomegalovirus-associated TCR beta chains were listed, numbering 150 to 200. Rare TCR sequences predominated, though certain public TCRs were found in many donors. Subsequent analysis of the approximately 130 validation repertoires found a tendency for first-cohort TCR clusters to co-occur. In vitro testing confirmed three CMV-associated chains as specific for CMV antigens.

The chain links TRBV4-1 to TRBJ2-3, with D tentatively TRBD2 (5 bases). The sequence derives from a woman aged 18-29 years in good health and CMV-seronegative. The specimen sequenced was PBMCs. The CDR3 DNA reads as TGCGCCAGCAGCCAAGTGGTGGGAGAGATTCCTTTCACAGATACGCAGTATTTT. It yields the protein CASSQVVGEIPFTDTQYF.